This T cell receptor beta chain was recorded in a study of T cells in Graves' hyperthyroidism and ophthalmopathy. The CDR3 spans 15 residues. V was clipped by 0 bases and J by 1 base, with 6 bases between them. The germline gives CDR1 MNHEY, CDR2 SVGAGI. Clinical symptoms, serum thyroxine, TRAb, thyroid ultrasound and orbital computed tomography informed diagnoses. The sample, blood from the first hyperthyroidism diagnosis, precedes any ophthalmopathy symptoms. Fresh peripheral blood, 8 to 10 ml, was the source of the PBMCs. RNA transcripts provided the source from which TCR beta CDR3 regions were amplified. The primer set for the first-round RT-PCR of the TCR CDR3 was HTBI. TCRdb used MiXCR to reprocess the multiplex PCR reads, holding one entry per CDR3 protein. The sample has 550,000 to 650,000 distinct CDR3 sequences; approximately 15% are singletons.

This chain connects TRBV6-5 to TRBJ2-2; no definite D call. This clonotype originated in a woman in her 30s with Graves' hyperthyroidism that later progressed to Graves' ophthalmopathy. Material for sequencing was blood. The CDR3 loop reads CASSYSMVNTGELFF. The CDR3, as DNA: TGTGCCAGCAGTTACTCGATGGTGAACACCGGGGAGCTGTTTTTT.